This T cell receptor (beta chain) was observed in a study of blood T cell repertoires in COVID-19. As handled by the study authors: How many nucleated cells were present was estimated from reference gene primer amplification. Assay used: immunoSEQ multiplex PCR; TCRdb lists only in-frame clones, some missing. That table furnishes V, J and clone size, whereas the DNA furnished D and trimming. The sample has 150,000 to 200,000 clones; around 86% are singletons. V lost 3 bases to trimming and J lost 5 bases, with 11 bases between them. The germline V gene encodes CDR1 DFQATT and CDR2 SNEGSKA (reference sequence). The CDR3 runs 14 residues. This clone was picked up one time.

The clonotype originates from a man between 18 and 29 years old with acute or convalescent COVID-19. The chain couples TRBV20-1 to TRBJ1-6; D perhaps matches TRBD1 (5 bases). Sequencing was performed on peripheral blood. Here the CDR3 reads CSASYRQNNSPLHF. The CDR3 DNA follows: TGCAGTGCTAGTTACAGGCAGAATAATTCACCCCTCCACTTT.